The entry below gives a single T cell receptor (beta chain) sequence along with its context. Its antigen is not known. V was trimmed by 6 bases and J by 7 bases, leaving 16 bases between them. Germline V gene sequence: CDR1 MDHEN, CDR2 SYDVKM. The length of the CDR3 is 14 residues. Reverse transcribing all isolated RNA meant expressed TCRB transcripts were sequenced. Here immunoSEQ multiplex PCR was the method, and the copy in TCRdb shows in-frame clones only, minus some. The repertoire includes approximately 300,000 clones, 8% to 13% of them detected once, and more than 0.015% sits in the top ten. The data are from a study of beta chain features in type 1 diabetes. Study-level findings and limits: Fewer junction insertions and more nucleotide deletions appeared in type 1 diabetes patients. Within patients, naive, central memory and Treg TCRB repertoires seemed more similar than within healthy donors. Researchers caution that PCR might favor shorter templates, equally among patients and controls.

Material for sequencing was naive CD4+ T cells from blood. The receptor was isolated from a woman aged 25 to 39 in good health. This rearrangement joins TRBV28 to TRBJ1-5; D is unclear. The CDR3 sequence: CASRDGSRQQPQHF. In nucleotides, the CDR3 is TGTGCCAGCAGAGATGGGAGTCGGCAACAGCCCCAGCATTTT. Full variable domain (outside the CDR3, taken from reference TRBV28 and TRBJ1-5): DVKVTQSSRYLVKRTGEKVFLECVQDMDHENMFWYRQDPGLGLRLIYFSYDVKMKEKGDIPEGYSVSREKKERFSLILESASTNQTSMYLCASRDGSRQQPQHFGDGTRLSIL.